The 28 T cell receptor beta chains given below trace back to one sample, sequenced in a study of glioma-infiltrating T cells. TCR alpha and beta CDR3 regions were amplified from RNA using iRepertoire nested multiplex PCR. Using its own MiXCR run on the multiplex PCR reads, TCRdb lists one record per CDR3 protein. This sample yields 150,000 or so distinct CDR3 sequences, of which roughly two fifths are seen a single time; roughly 20% belongs to the top ten. Sequenced material: glioma tissue, nonneoplastic brain tissue, or PBMCs (not recorded which). These receptors came from a human donor with low-grade glioma or glioblastoma, undergoing nonglioma brain surgery, or in good health (not recorded which).

This clonotype was detected only a few times. This rearrangement joins TRBV6-6 to TRBJ2-3, with no clear D. Germline V CDR1 and CDR2: MNHNY, SVGAGI (reference sequence). The V end lost 0 bases, the J end lost 3 bases, and 10 bases lay between the germline ends. This CDR3 is built from 15 residues. In DNA form, the CDR3 reads TGTGCCAGCAGTTACTCGGTTCCTAGAACAGATACGCAGTATTTT. Its translation: CASSYSVPRTDTQYF.

A few counts support this clonotype. The chain combines TRBV7-2 with TRBJ2-5, with D possibly being TRBD1 (5 bases). Between the trimmed V and J ends, which lost 3 bases and 5 bases, there was a span of 7 bases. CDR1 SGHTA and CDR2 FQGNSA come from the germline V gene. The CDR3 extends over 12 amino acids. CDR3 bases: TGTGCCAGCAGCTTGACAGTCGAGACCCAGTACTTC. This gives the protein CASSLTVETQYF. The full variable domain, in which reference TRBV7-2 and TRBJ2-5 provide the parts outside the CDR3, is GAGVSQSPSNKVTEKGKDVELRCDPISGHTALYWYRQSLGQGLEFLIYFQGNSAPDKSGLPSDRFSAERTGGSVSTLTIQRTQQEDSAVYLCASSLTVETQYFGPGTRLLVL.

For this clonotype: Being one base from a much bigger clone, this may be a read error. The chain has TRBV15 and TRBJ1-2; perhaps TRBD1 as D (6 bases). The germline CDR1 and CDR2 sequences are LNHNV and YYDKDF (reference sequence). The CDR3 has 15 residues. Trimming stripped 2 bases from V and 4 bases from J, with 14 bases between. The CDR3 is CATSRTAQGLYGYTF. In DNA, the CDR3 is TGTGCCACCAGCAGAACGGCACAGGGCCTCTATGGCTACACCTTC.

The chain carries TRBV19 and TRBJ2-7, with D possibly TRBD2 on 6 matching bases. Germline assignment: CDR1 LNHDA and CDR2 SQIVND (reference sequence). Trimming took off 9 bases at V and 1 base at J, with 13 bases between the two ends. The CDR3 has 13 amino acids. The CDR3 is CASAKAGSYEQYF. DNA of the CDR3: TGTGCCAGCGCTAAAGCGGGTTCCTACGAGCAGTACTTC.

The chain employs TRBV27 and TRBJ1-5; D perhaps matches TRBD1 (6 bases). This CDR3 contains 13 residues. Trimming left V 5 bases short and J 7 bases short, with 12 bases between. Germline V gene sequence: CDR1 MNHEY, CDR2 SMNVEV (reference sequence). DNA for the CDR3: TGTGCCAGCAGTATCACAGGGATACAGCCCCAGCATTTT. Its protein product is CASSITGIQPQHF.

The chain has TRBV6-5 and TRBJ2-7, with D perhaps TRBD1 or TRBD2 (6 bases each). Germline lookup yields CDR1 MNHEY and CDR2 SVGAGI. The V end was cut by 8 bases, the J end by 6 bases, with 20 bases between. The CDR3 sequence is 14 residues long. The CDR3 region has the DNA TGTGCCAGCGGTCCTACGACAGGAGGGTTCGAGCAGTACTTC. Amino acid sequence: CASGPTTGGFEQYF.

The chain joins TRBV7-6 to TRBJ1-6; no clear D gene. The CDR3 is 13 residues long. Germline V gene lookup returns CDR1 SGHVS and CDR2 FNYEAQ. V was clipped by 0 bases and J by 8 bases, with 5 bases between them. The CDR3 is CASSLAPDSPLHF. In DNA, the CDR3 is TGTGCCAGCAGCTTAGCTCCGGATTCACCCCTCCACTTT.

This chain joins TRBV5-8 and TRBJ2-7, with 13 positions matching TRBD2. Per the germline V gene, CDR1 is SGHTS and CDR2 is YDEGEE. This CDR3 spans 15 amino acids. V dropped 4 bases and J dropped 6; count of bases not matched to a gene: 7. This CDR3 reads CASSGGLAGRREQYF. CDR3 DNA sequence: TGTGCCAGCAGCGGGGGACTAGCGGGACGGCGCGAGCAGTACTTC.

This clonotype was picked up many times. This chain uses TRBV10-3 with TRBJ1-1; D call uncertain. The germline V gene encodes CDR1 ENHRY and CDR2 SYGVKD. The CDR3 loop spans 13 amino acids. The germline V and J ends were trimmed by 4 bases and 11 bases, with 17 bases remaining between them. The CDR3 is CAISAPRSRSAFF. Written as DNA, the CDR3 is TGTGCCATCAGTGCCCCCCGAAGCAGATCGGCTTTCTTT.

This chain uses TRBV20-1 with TRBJ1-2, with D uncertain. Germline V CDR1 and CDR2: DFQATT, SNEGSKA (reference sequence). The CDR3 covers 14 residues. The V end was cut by 4 bases, the J end by 4 bases, with 16 bases between. The DNA for the CDR3 is TGCAGTGCTACCCGGCGGAAAGTCGGCTATGGCTACACCTTC. Protein product: CSATRRKVGYGYTF.

This clonotype was counted many times. The V gene is TRBV6-1, the J gene TRBJ1-1; D call uncertain. The germline V gene encodes CDR1 MNHNS and CDR2 SASEGT. The ends were cut back, 5 bases at V and 3 bases at J, with 10 bases in the middle. This CDR3 is 13 amino acids long. CDR3 bases: TGTGCCAGCAGTTCTCAGGCGGACACTGAAGCTTTCTTT. It yields the protein CASSSQADTEAFF.

This chain links TRBV7-9 with TRBJ2-5; TRBD2 agrees at 10 bases. The CDR3 covers 14 residues. Trimming removed 4 bases from V and 5 bases from J; junction bases left unmatched: 4. CDR1 SEHNR and CDR2 FQNEAQ come from the germline V gene (reference sequence). CDR3 coding DNA: TGTGCCAGCAGCTCCCTAGCGGGAGCGGAGACCCAGTACTTC. Residues: CASSSLAGAETQYF.

The gene calls are TRBV2 and TRBJ1-2, with unresolved D. Germline CDR1 is SNHLY and CDR2 is FYNNEI. CDR3 size: 14 residues. V shed 3 bases and J shed 4 bases, with 12 bases lying between them. Written as DNA, the CDR3 is TGTGCCAGCAGTGATTTCAGAGGATCCTATGGCTACACCTTC. It codes for CASSDFRGSYGYTF.

By its share, this clonotype is medium-sized. The chain employs TRBV6-1 and TRBJ2-3; 7 positions agree with TRBD1. The trim removed 3 bases at V and 1 base at J, leaving 4 bases unmatched. Germline V gene lookup returns CDR1 MNHNS and CDR2 SASEGT. CDR3 length: 15 residues. CDR3 sequence (DNA): TGTGCCAGCAGTGACTGGACAGGAGGCACAGATACGCAGTATTTT. Its translation: CASSDWTGGTDTQYF.

This clonotype was observed a few times. This chain joins TRBV6-1 and TRBJ1-3; D uncertain. This CDR3 region has 15 residues. The germline gives CDR1 MNHNS, CDR2 SASEGT. Trimming pared 6 bases from V and 1 base from J, leaving 13 bases between. CDR3 residues: CASRKYGVSGNTIYF. The CDR3 nucleotides read TGTGCCAGCAGAAAATATGGAGTGTCTGGAAACACCATATATTTT.

This clonotype has at least ten counts. The rearrangement joins TRBV6-2 or TRBV6-3 to TRBJ2-1; D remains ambiguous. Per germline, CDR1 MNHEY and CDR2 SVGEGT. With 1 base removed from V and 3 bases from J, the gap between germline ends came to 10 bases. The CDR3 sequence is 15 residues long. The CDR3 protein is CASSYFSPGYNEQFF. The CDR3 nucleotides are TGTGCCAGCAGTTACTTTAGCCCGGGCTACAATGAGCAGTTCTTC.

This clonotype was counted a few times. The V and J genes are TRBV20-1 and TRBJ2-3; D gene uncertain. The CDR3 is 12 residues long. Trimming took off 2 bases at V and 4 bases at J, with 7 bases between the two ends. Per germline, CDR1 DFQATT and CDR2 SNEGSKA (reference sequence). The CDR3 loop is CSARNNADTQYF. The CDR3 DNA sequence: TGCAGTGCTAGAAATAATGCAGATACGCAGTATTTT.

This clonotype has only a few counts. This chain joins TRBV6-5 and TRBJ1-2; D possibly corresponds to TRBD1 (5 bases). This CDR3 spans 16 amino acids. The germline gives CDR1 MNHEY, CDR2 SVGAGI. V was trimmed by 0 bases and J by 3 bases, leaving 14 bases between them. The CDR3 here is CASSYSDAGSYYGYTF. CDR3 nucleotides: TGTGCCAGCAGTTACTCCGATGCAGGGTCCTACTATGGCTACACCTTC.

The genes are TRBV13 and TRBJ2-3; D uncertain. The germline gives CDR1 PRHDT, CDR2 FYEKMQ (reference sequence). Trimming took off 5 bases at V and 8 bases at J, with 8 bases between the two ends. The CDR3 contains 11 residues. The CDR3: CASSPIGTQYF. CDR3 DNA sequence: TGTGCCAGCAGCCCTATTGGTACGCAGTATTTT.

This clonotype has a handful of counts. The chain uses TRBV6-1 and TRBJ1-5; D uncertain. This CDR3 has 13 residues. Germline V CDR1 and CDR2: MNHNS, SASEGT. With 6 bases removed from V and 7 bases from J, the gap between germline ends came to 13 bases. In nucleotides, the CDR3 is TGTGCCAGCAGCCCCCGTGGGGAACAGCCCCAGCATTTT. Its translation: CASSPRGEQPQHF.

The table lists this clonotype with many counts. This chain uses TRBV27 with TRBJ1-1; a possible D gene is TRBD1 (5 bases). Germline V gene sequence: CDR1 MNHEY, CDR2 SMNVEV (reference sequence). V was pared by 6 bases and J by 0 bases, with 11 bases between. This CDR3 spans 14 amino acids. Here the CDR3 DNA reads TGTGCCAGCAGCGCGACAGAGTTGAACACTGAAGCTTTCTTT. Its translation is CASSATELNTEAFF.

This sequence joins TRBV28 and TRBJ2-7; D may be TRBD1 (8 bases). Germline CDR1 and CDR2: MDHEN and SYDVKM. V lost 6 bases and J lost 5, with 20 bases in between. The CDR3 contains 15 residues. As DNA, the CDR3 is TGTGCCAGCAGCGGGGGGACAGGTGGTTTTCACGAGCAGTACTTC. Translation gives CASSGGTGGFHEQYF.

The chain uses TRBV20-1 and TRBJ2-5, with 8 nucleotides matching TRBD2. Trimming took 5 bases from V and 2 from J; bases not matched to a gene: 10. CDR3 length: 15 residues. Germline CDR1 is DFQATT and CDR2 is SNEGSKA (reference sequence). The CDR3 coding sequence is TGCAGTGCTGAGGTCGCGGGAGGACCACAAGAGACCCAGTACTTC. Protein sequence: CSAEVAGGPQETQYF.

This clonotype turned up a few times. A much larger clone differs from this one at a single base, so this may be a read error. The CDR3: CASRSEVNTEAFF. In DNA form, the CDR3 reads TGTGCCAGCAGATCTGAGGTGAACACTGAAGCTTTCTTT. This chain links TRBV6-1 with TRBJ1-1; D is undetermined. The CDR3 consists of 13 residues. Germline V gene sequence: CDR1 MNHNS, CDR2 SASEGT. V was clipped by 6 bases and J by 0 bases, with 8 bases between them.

The table lists this clonotype with a few counts. The V gene is TRBV19, the J gene TRBJ2-5; D not resolved. Germline CDR1 LNHDA, CDR2 SQIVND (reference sequence). V lost 2 bases and J 2 bases, leaving 6 bases between the germline ends. This CDR3 spans 13 amino acids. The CDR3 spells CASSIRRQETQYF. The CDR3 DNA reads as TGTGCCAGTAGTATACGCAGACAAGAGACCCAGTACTTC.

This chain joins TRBV27 and TRBJ2-7; D remains ambiguous. The length of the CDR3 is 15 residues. Germline V CDR1 and CDR2: MNHEY, SMNVEV (reference sequence). With 0 bases removed from V and 1 base from J, the gap between germline ends came to 10 bases. CDR3 amino acids: CASSLSMLGSYEQYF. CDR3 DNA sequence: TGTGCCAGCAGTTTATCGATGTTGGGATCCTACGAGCAGTACTTC.

The chain has TRBV28 and TRBJ2-5; TRBD2 might be the D (5 bases). Germline V gene lookup returns CDR1 MDHEN and CDR2 SYDVKM. V lost 5 bases and J 9 bases, leaving 28 bases between the germline ends. The CDR3 extends over 17 amino acids. CDR3 residues: CASSPGLLTGTLEAQYF. CDR3 DNA: TGTGCCAGCAGTCCAGGACTTCTGACGGGAACCTTGGAGGCCCAGTACTTC.

The chain is built from TRBV5-5 and TRBJ2-5; 9 bases map to TRBD1. V trimming: 5 bases; J trimming: 6 bases; junction bases outside the gene matches: 11. The CDR3 has 15 amino acids. Germline V gene data show CDR1 as SGHKS and CDR2 as YYEKEE (reference sequence). CDR3 in DNA: TGTGCCAGCAGTACCGGGACAGGGAGTAGAAAGACCCAGTACTTC. Its translation: CASSTGTGSRKTQYF.